The clone carrying this TCR beta chain occurred once. This table comes from immunoSEQ multiplex PCR, and its TCRdb copy is limited to in-frame clones, with some not included. In the table there are around 130,000 clones, roughly 80% of which are singletons. These data come from a study of PD-L1 blockade in urothelial cancer. Study-wide background: The median number of T cells present in blood samples was fewer than 150,000.

Time point of the sample: pretreatment peripheral blood. The input for sequencing was PBMCs, taken around atezolizumab (anti-PD-L1) treatment. This receptor was obtained from a man aged 45-60 years with urothelial cancer.

The DNA of the CDR3 is TGTGCCAGCAGCGCGCTTTTAGCGGGAGAAGATACGCAGTATTTT. As protein: CASSALLAGEDTQYF. The chain is built from TRBV2 and TRBJ2-3; the match to TRBD2 covers 9 bases. From germline, CDR1 is SNHLY and CDR2 FYNNEI. The CDR3 is 15 residues long. The J segment lost 5 bases and the V segment lost 6 bases, leaving 9 bases of the junction unmatched.